The present entry profiles one T cell receptor (beta chain) with its context. Its specificity is not known. This sample stems from a study of shared clonotypes between healthy human individuals. Overall study results and limits: Some clonotypes were shared by all four sorted-subset donors, while others were not shared. The non-shared ones had lower generation probabilities than the shared ones. The sole specimen, blood, was sampled, and tissue repertoires likely differ. The study generally estimated greater richness for naive than memory subsets.

The assay used deep level. The data were produced by immunoSEQ multiplex PCR, yet TCRdb's version contains in-frame clones alone and is incomplete. The data show a few million clones, 92% seen once. There are 19 residues in the CDR3. V lost 4 bases and J lost 6; bases outside the gene matches: 24. CDR1 SGHRS and CDR2 YFSETQ come from the germline V gene. The chain carries TRBV5-1 and TRBJ2-5, with 7 bases aligning to TRBD1. The sequence was obtained from a man in his late teens or twenties in good health. Some clones in this sample may be carry-over from other donors' samples. The sequencing input was naive CD4+ T cells from PBMCs. Subset here: CD45RA+ positively selected. CDR3 coding DNA: TGCGCCAGCAGCGCCAGACCGGTGGGGGACGACAGGGCGGAAAAGACCCAGTACTTC. It specifies CASSARPVGDDRAEKTQYF.